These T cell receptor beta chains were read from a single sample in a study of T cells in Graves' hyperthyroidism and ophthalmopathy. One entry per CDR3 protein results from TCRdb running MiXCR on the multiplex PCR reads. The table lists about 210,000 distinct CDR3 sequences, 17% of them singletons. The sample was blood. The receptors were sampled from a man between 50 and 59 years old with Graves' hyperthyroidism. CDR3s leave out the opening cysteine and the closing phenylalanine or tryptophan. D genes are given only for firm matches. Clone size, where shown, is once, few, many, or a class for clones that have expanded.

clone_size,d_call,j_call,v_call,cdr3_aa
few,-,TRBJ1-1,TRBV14,ASSQDLLQVYNTEAF
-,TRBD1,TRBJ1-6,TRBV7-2,ASSSQGAGNSPLH
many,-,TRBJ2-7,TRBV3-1,ASSQDEYRVGQY
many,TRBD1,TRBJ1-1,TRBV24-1,ATSESGTGSTEAF
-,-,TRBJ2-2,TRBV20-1,SARYRDRGVLAGGATGELF
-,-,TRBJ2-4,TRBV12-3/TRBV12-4,ASSSNVAKNIQY
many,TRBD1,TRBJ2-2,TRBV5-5,ASSPWAGGPGELF
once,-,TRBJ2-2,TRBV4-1,ASSLQGMTNTGELF
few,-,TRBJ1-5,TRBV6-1,ASSEWGGGTNQPQH
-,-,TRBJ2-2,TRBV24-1,ATSDQTGYTGELF
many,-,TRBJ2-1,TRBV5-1,ASSLGLLNSYNEQF
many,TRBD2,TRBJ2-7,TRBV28,ASRRGAAYEQY
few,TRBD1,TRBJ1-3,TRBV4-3,ASSQVGGRGTGNTIY
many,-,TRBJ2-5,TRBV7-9,ASSFFTGAGETQY
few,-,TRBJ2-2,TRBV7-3,ASSLLGGLAGELF
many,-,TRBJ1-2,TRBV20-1,SARAGATYGYT
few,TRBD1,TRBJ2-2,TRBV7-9,ASSLGLGQGTGELF
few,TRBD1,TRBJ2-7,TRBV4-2,ASSLGAGGDEQY
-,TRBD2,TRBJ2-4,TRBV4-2,ASSQGTLAGMGKNIQY
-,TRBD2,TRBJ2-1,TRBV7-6,ASSLGVGTSDREEQF
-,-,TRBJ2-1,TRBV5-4,ASSLELAANEQF
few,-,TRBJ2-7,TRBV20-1,SARRQEYEQY
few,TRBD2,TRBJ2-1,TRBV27,ASSKLGTSGRGSRNEQF
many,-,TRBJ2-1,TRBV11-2,ASSPLTGPYNEQF
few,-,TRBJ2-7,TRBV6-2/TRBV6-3,ASSYSILAAYEQY
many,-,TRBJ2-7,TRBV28,ASSSGPMVFEQY
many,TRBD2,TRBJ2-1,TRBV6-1,ASSVTYFSGRNNEQF
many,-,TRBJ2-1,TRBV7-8,ASRPAGSYNEQF
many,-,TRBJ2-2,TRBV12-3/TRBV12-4,ASSLLTGELF
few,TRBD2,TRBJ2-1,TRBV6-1,ASILGLAGGGGGEQF
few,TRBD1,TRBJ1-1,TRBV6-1,ASAQGGTEAF
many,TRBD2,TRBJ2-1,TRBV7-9,ASKESSGSNEQF
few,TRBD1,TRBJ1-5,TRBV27,ASSSGQPGNQPQH
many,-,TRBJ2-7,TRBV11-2,ASSLEPQGTYEQY
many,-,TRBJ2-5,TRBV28,ASSSLGETQY
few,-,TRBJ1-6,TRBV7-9,ASSLFPDSPLH
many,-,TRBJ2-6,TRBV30,AWRSSGANVLT
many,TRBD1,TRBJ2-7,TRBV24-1,ATSGDSVDEQY
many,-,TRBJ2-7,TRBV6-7,ASSYDRERRGSYEQY
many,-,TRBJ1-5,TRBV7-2,ASSLAFQPQH
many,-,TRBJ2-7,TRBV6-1,ASSRDTFEQY